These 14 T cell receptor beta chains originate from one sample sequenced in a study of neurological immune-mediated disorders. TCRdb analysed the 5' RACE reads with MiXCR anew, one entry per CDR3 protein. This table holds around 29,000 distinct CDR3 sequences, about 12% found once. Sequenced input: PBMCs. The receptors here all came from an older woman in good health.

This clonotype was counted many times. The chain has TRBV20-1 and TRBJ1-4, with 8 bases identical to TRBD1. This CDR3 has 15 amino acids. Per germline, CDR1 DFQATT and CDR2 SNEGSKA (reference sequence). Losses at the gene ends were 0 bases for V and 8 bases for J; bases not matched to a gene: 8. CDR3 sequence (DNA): TGCAGTGCTAGAGATATGGACAGGGCTGGAGAAAAACTGTTTTTT. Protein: CSARDMDRAGEKLFF.

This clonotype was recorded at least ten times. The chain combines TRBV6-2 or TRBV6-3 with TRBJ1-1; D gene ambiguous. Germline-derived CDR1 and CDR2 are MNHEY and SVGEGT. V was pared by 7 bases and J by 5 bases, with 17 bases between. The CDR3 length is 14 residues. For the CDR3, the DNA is TGTGCCAGCACCCGGACGTCGGGAGAGACTGAAGCTTTCTTT. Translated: CASTRTSGETEAFF.

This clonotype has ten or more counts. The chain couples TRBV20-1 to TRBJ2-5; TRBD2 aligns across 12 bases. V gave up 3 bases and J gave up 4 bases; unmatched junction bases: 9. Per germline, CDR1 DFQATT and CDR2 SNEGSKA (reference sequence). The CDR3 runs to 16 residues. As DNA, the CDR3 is TGCAGTGCTAGGTCTCTAGCGGGGGGGCCCTCAGAGACCCAGTACTTC. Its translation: CSARSLAGGPSETQYF.

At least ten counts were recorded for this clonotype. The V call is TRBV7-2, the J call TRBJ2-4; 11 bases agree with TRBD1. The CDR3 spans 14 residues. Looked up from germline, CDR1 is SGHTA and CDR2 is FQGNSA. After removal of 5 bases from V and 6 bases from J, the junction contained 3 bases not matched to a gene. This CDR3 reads CASSAGTGGNIQYF. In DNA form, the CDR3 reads TGTGCCAGCAGCGCCGGGACAGGGGGAAACATTCAGTACTTC. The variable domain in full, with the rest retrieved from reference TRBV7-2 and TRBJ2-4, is GAGVSQSPSNKVTEKGKDVELRCDPISGHTALYWYRQSLGQGLEFLIYFQGNSAPDKSGLPSDRFSAERTGGSVSTLTIQRTQQEDSAVYLCASSAGTGGNIQYFGAGTRLSVL.

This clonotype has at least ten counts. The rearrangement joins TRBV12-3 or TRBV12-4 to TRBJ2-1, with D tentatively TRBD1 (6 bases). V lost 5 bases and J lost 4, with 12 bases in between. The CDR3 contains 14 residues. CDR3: CASSQGIKYNEQFF. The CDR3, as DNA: TGTGCCAGCAGTCAGGGGATTAAGTACAATGAGCAGTTCTTC.

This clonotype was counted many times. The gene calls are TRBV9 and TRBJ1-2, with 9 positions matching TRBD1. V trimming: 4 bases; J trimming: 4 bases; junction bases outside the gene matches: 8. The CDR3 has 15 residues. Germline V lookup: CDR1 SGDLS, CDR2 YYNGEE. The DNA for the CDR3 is TGTGCCAGCAGCCCTACCCGGACAGGGGCCTATGGCTACACCTTC. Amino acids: CASSPTRTGAYGYTF. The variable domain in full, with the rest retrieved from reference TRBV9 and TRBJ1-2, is DSGVTQTPKHLITATGQRVTLRCSPRSGDLSVYWYQQSLDQGLQFLIQYYNGEERAKGNILERFSAQQFPDLHSELNLSSLELGDSALYFCASSPTRTGAYGYTFGSGTRLTVV.

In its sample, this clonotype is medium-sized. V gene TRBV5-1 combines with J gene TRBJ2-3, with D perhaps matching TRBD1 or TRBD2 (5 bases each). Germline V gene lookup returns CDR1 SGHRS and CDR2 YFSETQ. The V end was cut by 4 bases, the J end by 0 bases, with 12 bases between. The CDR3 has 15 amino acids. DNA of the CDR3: TGCGCCAGCAGCGGGGGTCCACGTAGCACAGATACGCAGTATTTT. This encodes CASSGGPRSTDTQYF.

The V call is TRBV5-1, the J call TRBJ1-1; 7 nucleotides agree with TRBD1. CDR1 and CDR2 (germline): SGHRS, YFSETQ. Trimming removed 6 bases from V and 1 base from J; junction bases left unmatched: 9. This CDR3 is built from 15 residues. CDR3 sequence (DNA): TGCGCCAGCATCTGGTTGGGACAGCCGAACACTGAAGCTTTCTTT. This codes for CASIWLGQPNTEAFF. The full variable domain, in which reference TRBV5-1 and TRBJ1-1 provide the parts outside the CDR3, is KAGVTQTPRYLIKTRGQQVTLSCSPISGHRSVSWYQQTPGQGLQFLFEYFSETQRNKGNFPGRFSGRQFSNSRSEMNVSTLELGDSALYLCASIWLGQPNTEAFFGQGTRLTVV.

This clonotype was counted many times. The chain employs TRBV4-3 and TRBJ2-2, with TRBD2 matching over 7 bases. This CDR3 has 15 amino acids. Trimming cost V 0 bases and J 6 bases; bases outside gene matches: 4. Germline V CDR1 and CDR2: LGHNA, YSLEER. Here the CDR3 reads CASSQEGGSAGELFF. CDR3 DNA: TGCGCCAGCAGCCAAGAGGGGGGGAGTGCCGGGGAGCTGTTTTTT.

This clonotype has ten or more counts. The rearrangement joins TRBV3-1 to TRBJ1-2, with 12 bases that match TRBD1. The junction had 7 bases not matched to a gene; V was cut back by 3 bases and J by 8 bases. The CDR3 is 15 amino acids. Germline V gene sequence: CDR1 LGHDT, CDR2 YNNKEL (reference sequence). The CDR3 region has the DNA TGTGCCAGCAGCCACTCGGGACAGGGGGCCGGAGGCTACACCTTC. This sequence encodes CASSHSGQGAGGYTF.

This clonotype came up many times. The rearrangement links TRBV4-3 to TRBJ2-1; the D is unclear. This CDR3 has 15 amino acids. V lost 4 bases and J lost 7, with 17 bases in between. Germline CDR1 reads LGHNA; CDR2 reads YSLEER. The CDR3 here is CASSLLPVPRNEQFF. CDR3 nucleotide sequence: TGCGCCAGCAGCCTTCTTCCTGTCCCCAGGAATGAGCAGTTCTTC.

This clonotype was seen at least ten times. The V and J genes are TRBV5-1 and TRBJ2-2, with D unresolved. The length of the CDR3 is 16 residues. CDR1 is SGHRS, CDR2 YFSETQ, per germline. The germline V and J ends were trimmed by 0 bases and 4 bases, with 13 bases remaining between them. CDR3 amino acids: CASSLGGLPGTGELFF. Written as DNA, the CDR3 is TGCGCCAGCAGCTTGGGGGGTCTCCCGGGCACCGGGGAGCTGTTTTTT.

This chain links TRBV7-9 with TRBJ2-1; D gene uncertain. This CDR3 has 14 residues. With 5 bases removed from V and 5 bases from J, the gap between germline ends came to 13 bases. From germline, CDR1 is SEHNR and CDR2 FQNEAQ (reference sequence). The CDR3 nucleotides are TGTGCCAGCAGCACCAGAGGCCCAAACAATGAGCAGTTCTTC. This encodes CASSTRGPNNEQFF.

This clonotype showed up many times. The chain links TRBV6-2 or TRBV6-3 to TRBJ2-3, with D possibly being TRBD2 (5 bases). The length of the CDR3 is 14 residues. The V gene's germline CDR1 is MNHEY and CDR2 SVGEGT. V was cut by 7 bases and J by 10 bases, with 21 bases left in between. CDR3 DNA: TGTGCCAGCACCCACCGGACTCGGAATCTAGCGCAGTATTTT. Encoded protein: CASTHRTRNLAQYF.